These 20 T cell receptor beta chains came from one sample sequenced in a study of cytomegalovirus exposure and HLA in healthy donors. The protocol was immunoSEQ multiplex PCR, while the TCRdb copy is restricted to in-frame clones and leaves out a portion. Here the sample spans 90,000 to 150,000 clones, roughly 88% being singletons. Sequenced input: PBMCs. Receptor source: a man younger than 30 in good health and CMV-seronegative.

The V and J genes are TRBV9 and TRBJ2-7; TRBD1 matches at 8 bases. CDR1 and CDR2 (germline): SGDLS, YYNGEE. J gave up 5 bases and V 0 bases, and 7 bases lay outside the gene matches. This CDR3 has 15 amino acids. For the CDR3, the DNA is TGTGCCAGCAGCGTAGAAGGCAGGGGGCTCGACGAGCAGTACTTC. This codes for CASSVEGRGLDEQYF.

The chain couples TRBV7-2 to TRBJ1-1; a possible D gene is TRBD1 (5 bases). CDR1 is SGHTA and CDR2 is FQGNSA in the germline V gene. There are 14 residues in the CDR3. The ends were cut back, 1 base at V and 2 bases at J, with 8 bases in the middle. The CDR3 DNA reads as TGTGCCAGCAGCTTAGGGGGCAGCAACACTGAAGCTTTCTTT. Translated, it gives CASSLGGSNTEAFF. Drawing the rest from reference TRBV7-2 and TRBJ1-1, the complete variable domain is GAGVSQSPSNKVTEKGKDVELRCDPISGHTALYWYRQSLGQGLEFLIYFQGNSAPDKSGLPSDRFSAERTGGSVSTLTIQRTQQEDSAVYLCASSLGGSNTEAFFGQGTRLTVV.

The CDR3 nucleotides read TGCGCCAGCAGCTTAACAGGGAACGAGCAGTACTTC. Its protein is CASSLTGNEQYF. The chain carries TRBV5-1 and TRBJ2-7, with a tentative D call TRBD1 (6 bases). Trimming removed 2 bases at V and 5 bases at J, with 8 bases between. Germline CDR1 SGHRS, CDR2 YFSETQ. This CDR3 comprises 12 residues.

V and J are TRBV11-3 and TRBJ2-1, with 11 bases lining up with TRBD2. In germline, CDR1 is SGHNT, CDR2 YENEEA. J was trimmed by 8 bases and V by 1 base; bases with no gene match: 10. The CDR3 spans 17 residues. This chain's CDR3 is CASSLGTIAGGPDEQFF. CDR3 bases: TGTGCCAGCAGCTTAGGAACCATAGCGGGAGGGCCAGATGAGCAGTTCTTC.

V usage is TRBV27 and J usage is TRBJ2-3; D gene unclear. The germline CDR1 and CDR2 sequences are MNHEY and SMNVEV (reference sequence). V was trimmed by 6 bases and J by 2 bases, leaving 18 bases between them. The CDR3 is made up of 16 amino acids. CDR3 protein: CASSETGVLTTDTQYF. DNA for the CDR3: TGTGCCAGCAGCGAGACTGGAGTACTAACCACAGATACGCAGTATTTT.

V is TRBV7-9 and J is TRBJ2-1; 7 bases are a match to TRBD2. The CDR3 has 13 residues. Germline V gene lookup returns CDR1 SEHNR and CDR2 FQNEAQ (reference sequence). Trimming took 1 base from V and 13 from J; bases not matched to a gene: 7. CDR3 loop: CASSLGLADSQFF. The CDR3 DNA sequence: TGTGCCAGCAGCTTAGGGCTAGCGGACTCCCAGTTCTTC. Looking up the rest from reference TRBV7-9 and TRBJ2-1 gives the full variable domain: DTGVSQNPRHKITKRGQNVTFRCDPISEHNRLYWYRQTLGQGPEFLTYFQNEAQLEKSRLLSDRFSAERPKGSFSTLEIQRTEQGDSAMYLCASSLGLADSQFFGPGTRLTVL.

The chain carries TRBV21-1 and TRBJ1-3; the D segment call TRBD1 is taken from the table without a DNA check. TRBV21-1 is tagged as a pseudogene. The CDR3 runs 16 residues. The CDR3 DNA is TGTGCCAGCAGCTCAAGGGGGCCGGAATCTGGAAACACCATATATTTT. Encoded protein: CASSSRGPESGNTIYF.

The V gene is TRBV7-2, the J gene TRBJ1-5; D is ambiguous. Germline CDR1 and CDR2: SGHTA and FQGNSA. The CDR3 spans 15 residues. Trimming took off 5 bases at V and 3 bases at J, with 14 bases between the two ends. Here the CDR3 DNA reads TGTGCCAGCAGCCCCACTCAGTTAGCCAATCAGCCCCAGCATTTT. It is translated as CASSPTQLANQPQHF.

The chain employs TRBV6-1 and TRBJ2-1; 8 bases are a match to TRBD2. Trimming at V came to 6 bases and at J to 2 bases, leaving 6 bases not matched to a gene. The CDR3 sequence is 15 residues long. From germline, CDR1 is MNHNS and CDR2 SASEGT. Written as DNA, the CDR3 is TGTGCCAGCAGGCAGGCGGGGGGTACCTACAATGAGCAGTTCTTC. This sequence encodes CASRQAGGTYNEQFF.

The rearrangement links TRBV28 to TRBJ1-1; D perhaps matches TRBD1 (5 bases). This CDR3 comprises 14 residues. Trimming shortened V by 5 bases and J by 6 bases, and 16 bases separated the two germline ends. The germline V gene has CDR1 MDHEN and CDR2 SYDVKM. In DNA form, the CDR3 reads TGTGCCAGCAGTGTCCTCAGGGATGGGGCTGAAGCTTTCTTT. This gives the protein CASSVLRDGAEAFF.

The J gene is TRBJ2-2, the V gene TRBV2; no clear D. This CDR3 has 14 residues. V dropped 5 bases and J dropped 0 bases, with 7 bases sitting between them. Germline values: CDR1 SNHLY, CDR2 FYNNEI. CDR3 sequence: CASSINSNTGELFF. The DNA for the CDR3 is TGTGCCAGCAGTATAAACTCGAACACCGGGGAGCTGTTTTTT.

The chain uses TRBV6-6 and TRBJ2-1, with D possibly matching TRBD2 (5 bases). CDR1 is MNHNY, CDR2 SVGAGI, per germline (reference sequence). There are 15 residues in the CDR3. Trimming left V 7 bases short and J 4 bases short, with 17 bases between. The CDR3 nucleotides are TGTGCCAGCACCCCCGAGGAGGATTTGTACAATGAGCAGTTCTTC. Translating gives CASTPEEDLYNEQFF.

The V call is TRBV7-2, the J call TRBJ1-1; possibly TRBD1 for D (5 bases). CDR1 is SGHTA, CDR2 FQGNSA, per germline. Trimming shortened V by 4 bases and J by 0 bases, and 12 bases separated the two germline ends. The CDR3 runs to 15 residues. CDR3 sequence reads: CASSSQGRMNTEAFF. CDR3 DNA: TGTGCCAGCAGCTCTCAGGGTAGGATGAACACTGAAGCTTTCTTT.

The V gene is TRBV7-8, the J gene TRBJ1-4, with D hard to call. The ends were cut back, 1 base at V and 7 bases at J, with 13 bases in the middle. The germline V gene has CDR1 SGHVS and CDR2 FQNEAQ. The CDR3 spans 15 residues. Written as DNA, the CDR3 is TGTGCCAGCAGCTTAGACGAACGGTCAGGTGAAAAACTGTTTTTT. It is translated as CASSLDERSGEKLFF.

This chain links TRBV18 with TRBJ1-1; 7 bases fit TRBD1. The ends lost 5 bases at V and 0 bases at J; junction bases unmatched: 9. This CDR3 is built from 16 residues. Germline CDR1 is KGHSH and CDR2 is LQKENI. The CDR3, as DNA: TGTGCCAGCTCATGGGACAGCCGGTTTATGAACACTGAAGCTTTCTTT. Protein sequence: CASSWDSRFMNTEAFF.

The chain has TRBV28 and TRBJ2-3, with 8 bases matching TRBD1. With V trimmed by 6 bases and J by 6 bases, 11 bases remained unmatched. Germline CDR1 is MDHEN and CDR2 is SYDVKM. The CDR3 is 15 residues long. The CDR3 DNA reads as TGTGCCAGCAGCCTCCTGACAGGGGCTGGGGATACGCAGTATTTT. Protein sequence: CASSLLTGAGDTQYF.

V is TRBV6-5 and J is TRBJ2-7, with D maybe TRBD2 (6 bases). Germline V gene sequence: CDR1 MNHEY, CDR2 SVGAGI. The CDR3 has 15 residues. The V gene lost 0 bases and the J gene lost 2 bases, with 11 bases spanning the gap. The CDR3 bases are TGTGCCAGCAGTTACTCGGTGGGGGGTACCTACGAGCAGTACTTC. Its protein is CASSYSVGGTYEQYF.

The chain carries TRBV4-3 and TRBJ1-5; TRBD1 agrees at 9 bases. Germline values: CDR1 LGHNA, CDR2 YSLEER. V dropped 5 bases and J dropped 6; count of bases not matched to a gene: 8. The CDR3 is made up of 15 amino acids. CDR3: CASSARTGVGQPQHF. CDR3 sequence (DNA): TGCGCCAGCAGCGCTCGGACAGGGGTTGGTCAGCCCCAGCATTTT.

This sequence joins TRBV19 and TRBJ2-5, with TRBD2 matching 8 bases. CDR1 is LNHDA, CDR2 SQIVND, per germline (reference sequence). V trimming: 3 bases; J trimming: 1 base; junction bases outside the gene matches: 4. The CDR3 loop spans 15 amino acids. The CDR3 bases are TGTGCCAGTAGTATGCAGCGGGGGCCCCAAGAGACCCAGTACTTC. Amino acids: CASSMQRGPQETQYF.

The chain uses TRBV9 and TRBJ2-7; D is undetermined. This CDR3 has 14 residues. Trimming shortened V by 0 bases and J by 0 bases, and 7 bases separated the two germline ends. CDR1 is SGDLS and CDR2 is YYNGEE in the germline V gene. CDR3 residues: CASSVDSVSYEQYF. CDR3 nucleotides: TGTGCCAGCAGCGTAGATAGTGTCTCCTACGAGCAGTACTTC.